The present T cell receptor beta chain was sequenced within a study of vaccination and CD4 T cells after COVID-19. Study details: Convalescent donors: six male, four female; seven Caucasian, two Asian, one multiracial, two Hispanic. Study results and limitations: Researchers report that a median approximately 87% of reactive clones in convalescent patients surfaced only post-vaccination.

This clonotype was found a few times. Its antigen is unknown. This CDR3 comprises 15 residues. The germline CDR1 and CDR2 sequences are SGHRS and YFSETQ. J gave up 8 bases and V 0 bases, and 6 bases lay outside the gene matches. The Oncomine TCR Beta short-read assay sequenced DNA from cultured CD4+ T cells. MiXCR, run by TCRdb on the PCR reads, gives a single entry per CDR3 protein. The sample comprises 20,000 or so distinct CDR3 sequences, around 50% of which are singletons, and roughly 6% rests with the top ten. Indicated treatment: roughly nine-day PBMC culture with coronavirus spike peptide pools or control peptides (ViraFEST assay).

The sequence came from a human donor who had recovered from COVID-19. Specimen: CD4+ T cells from blood, cultured in vitro. J is TRBJ1-2 and V is TRBV5-1; 11 bases are a match to TRBD1. DNA for the CDR3: TGCGCCAGCAGCTTGGATGGGGACAGGGGGGTAGGCTACACCTTC. It yields the protein CASSLDGDRGVGYTF.